This T cell receptor (beta chain) was sequenced for a study of T cells in Graves' hyperthyroidism and ophthalmopathy. Study conclusions and caveats: It was a median about seven months before onset that the model predicted ophthalmopathy.

CDR3 length: 15 residues. Per germline, CDR1 KGHSH and CDR2 LQKENI. The germline V and J ends were trimmed by 4 bases and 4 bases, with 16 bases remaining between them. There were TCR beta CDR3 regions amplified from RNA transcripts. Carried out on the TCR CDR3, a first-round RT-PCR used the HTBI primer set. TCRdb re-derived calls from the multiplex PCR reads in MiXCR, one entry per CDR3 protein. Of about 590,000 distinct CDR3 sequences listed, around 16% are singletons. This clonotype occurred many times. Its target is unknown. Newly diagnosed hyperthyroidism, duration under 2 months, in patients aged 18 to 65. Reasons for excluding patients were uncontrolled infection, other autoimmune disease, pregnancy or lactation.

Sequenced: blood. The chain is built from TRBV18 and TRBJ1-1; D is perhaps TRBD1 (6 bases). This TCR came from a woman aged 25 to 39 with Graves' hyperthyroidism. This CDR3 is CASSLGRRGGTEAFF. CDR3 nucleotides: TGTGCCAGCTCACTGGGGAGGAGAGGGGGCACTGAAGCTTTCTTT.